The present T cell receptor beta chain was sequenced within a study of T cell repertoires in cytomegalovirus infection. About the research overall: CMV epitopes in the study were HLA-C-restricted (recently identified) and HLA-B-restricted (well studied). Indications came from public TCR beta signatures; they pointed to CMV infection and to a matching HLA type.

Points from the study as a whole: Carriers of CMV plus the relevant HLA were identified by cumulative public TCR beta family frequency. In two of eight donors, the top clonotype was HLA-C-restricted CMV-specific.

This clonotype appeared a few times. The antigen is unknown. This CDR3 has 13 residues. Trimming removed 2 bases at V and 3 bases at J, with 8 bases between. Via MiXCR, TCRdb re-called the reads, giving one row per CDR3 protein. This table holds around 340,000 distinct CDR3 sequences, 25% to 35% found once. Source: cultured PBMCs, taken from culture after CMV antigen stimulation. The TCR originated in a human donor in good health (CMV status not recorded). Some clones in this sample may be carry-over from other donors' samples. The rearrangement links TRBV12-3 or TRBV12-4 to TRBJ2-7; D not resolved. CDR3: CASSLNGDYEQYF. CDR3 bases: TGTGCCAGCAGTTTAAATGGGGACTACGAGCAGTACTTC.